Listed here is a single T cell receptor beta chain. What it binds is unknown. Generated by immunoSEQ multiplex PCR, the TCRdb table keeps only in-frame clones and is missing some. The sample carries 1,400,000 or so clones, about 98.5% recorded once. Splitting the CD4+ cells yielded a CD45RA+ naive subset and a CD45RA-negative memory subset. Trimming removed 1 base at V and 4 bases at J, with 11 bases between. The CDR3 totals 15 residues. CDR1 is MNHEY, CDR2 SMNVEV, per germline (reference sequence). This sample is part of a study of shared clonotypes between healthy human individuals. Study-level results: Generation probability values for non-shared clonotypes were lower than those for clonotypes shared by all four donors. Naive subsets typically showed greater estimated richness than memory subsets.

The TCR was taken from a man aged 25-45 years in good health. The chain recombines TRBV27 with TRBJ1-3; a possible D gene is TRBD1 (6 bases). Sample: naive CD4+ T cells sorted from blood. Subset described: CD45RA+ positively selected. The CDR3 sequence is CASSLLGARGNTIYF. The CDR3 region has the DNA TGTGCCAGCAGTTTATTGGGGGCACGAGGAAACACCATATATTTT.